The source of this T cell receptor (beta chain) is a study of Graves' ophthalmopathy and Graves' hyperthyroidism. Amplification of TCR beta CDR3 regions used RNA transcripts. RT-PCR with HTBI primers came first, then second-round multiplex PCR. One entry per CDR3 protein results from TCRdb running MiXCR on the multiplex PCR reads. In the table there are 600,000 to 700,000 distinct CDR3 sequences, 35% to 45% of which are singletons. This clonotype was found once. A much larger clone lies one base from this, so it may be a read error. Here the CDR3 omits its conserved ending phenylalanine or tryptophan, so a read error is the likely source. Having ophthalmopathy, the donors showed moderate-to-severe activity, CAS ≥3 and NOSPECS ≥4, with disease lasting under 3 months. This CDR3 contains 14 residues. In germline, CDR1 is MNHNS, CDR2 SASEGT. Between the trimmed V and J ends, which lost 5 bases and 5 bases, there was a span of 15 bases.

This TCR was sampled from an adult man with Graves' ophthalmopathy. The chain couples TRBV6-1 to TRBJ2-5; maybe TRBD2 (6 bases). Input material: peripheral blood. The CDR3 nucleotides are TGTGCCAGCAGTTACCGGGGACTCGCCGAGACCCAGTACTGC. The encoded protein is CASSYRGLAETQYC.